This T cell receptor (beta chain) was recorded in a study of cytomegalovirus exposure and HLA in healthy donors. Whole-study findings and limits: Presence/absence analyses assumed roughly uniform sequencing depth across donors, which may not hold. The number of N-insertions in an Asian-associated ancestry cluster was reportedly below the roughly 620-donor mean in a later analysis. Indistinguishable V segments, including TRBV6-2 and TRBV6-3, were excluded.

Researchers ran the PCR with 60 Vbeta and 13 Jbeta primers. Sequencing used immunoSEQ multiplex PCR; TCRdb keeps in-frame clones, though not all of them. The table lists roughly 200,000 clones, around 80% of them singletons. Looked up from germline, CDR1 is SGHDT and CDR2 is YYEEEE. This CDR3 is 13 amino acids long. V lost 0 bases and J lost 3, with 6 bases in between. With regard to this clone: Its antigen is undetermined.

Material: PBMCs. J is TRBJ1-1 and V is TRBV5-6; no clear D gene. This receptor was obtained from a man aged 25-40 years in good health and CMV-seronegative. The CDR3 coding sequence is TGTGCCAGCAGCTTGGAACAGTACACTGAAGCTTTCTTT. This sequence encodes CASSLEQYTEAFF.